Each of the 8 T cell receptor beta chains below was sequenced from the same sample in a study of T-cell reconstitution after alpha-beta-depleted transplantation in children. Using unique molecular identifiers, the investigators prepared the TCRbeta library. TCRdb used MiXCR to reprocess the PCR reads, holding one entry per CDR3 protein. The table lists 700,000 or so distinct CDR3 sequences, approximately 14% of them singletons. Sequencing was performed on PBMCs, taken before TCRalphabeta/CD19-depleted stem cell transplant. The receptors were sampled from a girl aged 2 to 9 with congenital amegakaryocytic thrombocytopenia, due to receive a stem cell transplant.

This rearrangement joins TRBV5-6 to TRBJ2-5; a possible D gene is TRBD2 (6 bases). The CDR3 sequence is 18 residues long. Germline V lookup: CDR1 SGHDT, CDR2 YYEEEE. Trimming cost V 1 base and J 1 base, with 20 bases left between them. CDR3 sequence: CASSLSGRRPAFQETQYF. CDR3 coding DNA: TGTGCCAGCAGCTTGTCAGGGAGGCGTCCAGCCTTCCAAGAGACCCAGTACTTC.

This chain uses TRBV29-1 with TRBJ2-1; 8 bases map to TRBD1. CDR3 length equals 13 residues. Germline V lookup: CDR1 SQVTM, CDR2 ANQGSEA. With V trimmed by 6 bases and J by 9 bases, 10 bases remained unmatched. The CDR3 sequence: CSVADRELIEQFF. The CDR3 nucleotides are TGCAGCGTGGCGGACAGGGAGTTGATTGAGCAGTTCTTC.

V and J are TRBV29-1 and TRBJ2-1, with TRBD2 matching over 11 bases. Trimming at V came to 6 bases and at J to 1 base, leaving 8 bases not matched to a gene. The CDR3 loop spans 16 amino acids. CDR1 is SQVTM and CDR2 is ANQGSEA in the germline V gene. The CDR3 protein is CSVWPTSGNSYNEQFF. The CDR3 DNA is TGCAGCGTCTGGCCGACTAGCGGGAATTCCTACAATGAGCAGTTCTTC.

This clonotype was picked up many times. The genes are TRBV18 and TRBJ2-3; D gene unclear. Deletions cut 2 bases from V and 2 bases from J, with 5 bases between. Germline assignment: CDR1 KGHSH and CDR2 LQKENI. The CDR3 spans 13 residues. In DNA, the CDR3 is TGTGCCAGCTCACCAGGGATCACAGATACGCAGTATTTT. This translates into CASSPGITDTQYF. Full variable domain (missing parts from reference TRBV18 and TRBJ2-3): NAGVMQNPRHLVRRRGQEARLRCSPMKGHSHVYWYRQLPEEGLKFMVYLQKENIIDESGMPKERFSAEFPKEGPSILRIQQVVRGDSAAYFCASSPGITDTQYFGPGTRLTVL.

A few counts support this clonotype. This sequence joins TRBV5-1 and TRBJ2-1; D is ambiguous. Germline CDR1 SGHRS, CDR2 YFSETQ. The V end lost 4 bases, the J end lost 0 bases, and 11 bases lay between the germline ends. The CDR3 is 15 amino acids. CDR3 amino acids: CASSTSPSSYNEQFF. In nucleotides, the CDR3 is TGCGCCAGCAGCACTTCTCCGAGCTCCTACAATGAGCAGTTCTTC.

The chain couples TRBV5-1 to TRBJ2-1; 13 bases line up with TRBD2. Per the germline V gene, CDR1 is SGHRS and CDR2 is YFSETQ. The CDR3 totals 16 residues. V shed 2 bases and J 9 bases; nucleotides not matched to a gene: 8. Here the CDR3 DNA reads TGCGCCAGCAGCTTTTCTTTGGGACTAGCGGGATTTGAGCAGTTCTTC. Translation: CASSFSLGLAGFEQFF.

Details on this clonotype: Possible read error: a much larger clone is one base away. CDR3 amino acids: CSARDLGGNLQYF. DNA of the CDR3: TGCAGTGCTAGAGATTTAGGGGGAAACCTTCAGTACTTC. V gene TRBV20-1 combines with J gene TRBJ2-4; maybe TRBD1 (6 bases). This CDR3 comprises 13 residues. Germline-derived CDR1 and CDR2 are DFQATT and SNEGSKA (reference sequence).

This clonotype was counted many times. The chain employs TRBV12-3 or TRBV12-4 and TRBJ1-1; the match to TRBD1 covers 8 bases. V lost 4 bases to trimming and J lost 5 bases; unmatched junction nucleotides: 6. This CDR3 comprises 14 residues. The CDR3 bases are TGTGCCAGCAGTTCTGCAGGGGGCGTGACTGAAGCTTTCTTT. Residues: CASSSAGGVTEAFF.